The 29 T cell receptor beta chains reported below all come from one sample, sequenced in a study of blood T cell repertoires in COVID-19. The table came from immunoSEQ multiplex PCR; TCRdb's copy has only in-frame clones and leaves some out. The sample records about 210,000 clones, under 90% being singletons. Material for sequencing was peripheral blood. The receptors stem from a woman aged 80 or older with COVID-19, enrolled during active disease.

V usage is TRBV29-1 and J usage is TRBJ1-1; 8 bases match TRBD1. V shed 4 bases, J shed 6 bases, and the junction held 4 bases outside the gene matches. There are 12 residues in the CDR3. Germline-derived CDR1 and CDR2 are SQVTM and ANQGSEA. CDR3 sequence: CSVADRGSEAFF. The CDR3 DNA sequence: TGCAGCGTTGCCGACAGGGGATCTGAAGCTTTCTTT.

This clone came up a few times. V is TRBV5-1 and J is TRBJ1-1; the D is unclear. The CDR3 is 13 amino acids. Germline values: CDR1 SGHRS, CDR2 YFSETQ. The V gene lost 3 bases and the J gene lost 4 bases, with 10 bases spanning the gap. The CDR3 nucleotides read TGCGCCAGCAGCTGGACGCGGGGCACTGAAGCTTTCTTT. Amino acids: CASSWTRGTEAFF.

On this clone itself: Within the sample, other DNA sequences also encode this same CDR3. The chain combines TRBV28 with TRBJ2-5; TRBD1 agrees at 8 bases. V lost 7 bases to trimming and J lost 5 bases; unmatched junction nucleotides: 6. CDR3 size: 13 residues. In germline, CDR1 is MDHEN, CDR2 SYDVKM. The CDR3 DNA reads TGTGCCAGCAACCCGGGACAGGCGGAGACCCAGTACTTC. It yields the protein CASNPGQAETQYF. The whole variable domain, remainder taken from reference TRBV28 and TRBJ2-5, is DVKVTQSSRYLVKRTGEKVFLECVQDMDHENMFWYRQDPGLGLRLIYFSYDVKMKEKGDIPEGYSVSREKKERFSLILESASTNQTSMYLCASNPGQAETQYFGPGTRLLVL.

The chain recombines TRBV9 with TRBJ2-3, with 10 bases fitting TRBD2. V shed 1 base, J shed 2 bases, and the junction held 4 bases outside the gene matches. Germline V gives CDR1 SGDLS, CDR2 YYNGEE. The CDR3 is 16 amino acids. This CDR3 reads CASSVSSGGNTDTQYF. CDR3 DNA: TGTGCCAGCAGCGTAAGTAGCGGGGGGAACACAGATACGCAGTATTTT.

The J gene is TRBJ1-3, the V gene TRBV7-6, with D possibly TRBD1 on 6 matching bases. Deletions cut 3 bases from V and 0 bases from J, with 15 bases between. The germline CDR1 and CDR2 sequences are SGHVS and FNYEAQ. CDR3 length equals 17 residues. This CDR3 is CASSLGADRASGNTIYF. The CDR3 DNA follows: TGTGCCAGCAGCTTGGGGGCTGACAGAGCCTCTGGAAACACCATATATTTT. The full variable domain, completed using reference TRBV7-6 and TRBJ1-3, is GAGVSQSPRYKVTKRGQDVALRCDPISGHVSLYWYRQALGQGPEFLTYFNYEAQQDKSGLPNDRFSAERPEGSISTLTIQRTEQRDSAMYRCASSLGADRASGNTIYFGEGSWLTVV.

The chain links TRBV10-1 to TRBJ1-6; D is perhaps TRBD1 (5 bases). The V end lost 0 bases, the J end lost 9 bases, and 18 bases lay between the germline ends. The V gene's germline CDR1 is WNHNN and CDR2 SYGVQD (reference sequence). CDR3 length equals 17 residues. CDR3 sequence reads: CASSESTLSGPGSPLHF. In nucleotides, the CDR3 is TGCGCCAGCAGTGAGTCGACTCTTTCAGGGCCCGGTTCACCCCTCCACTTT.

This chain connects TRBV29-1 to TRBJ1-2; 12 nucleotides align to TRBD1. Germline CDR1 reads SQVTM; CDR2 reads ANQGSEA. The V segment lost 3 bases and the J segment 5 bases; nucleotides outside the gene matches: 10. This CDR3 is built from 16 residues. The CDR3 DNA reads as TGCAGCGTTGAGTCGGGACAGGGGGCGTCGCGGTATGGCTACACCTTC. Residues: CSVESGQGASRYGYTF.

The V call is TRBV5-6, the J call TRBJ1-1; 8 nucleotides align to TRBD1. V lost 4 bases to trimming and J lost 11 bases; unmatched junction nucleotides: 4. The CDR3 is 11 amino acids. CDR1 is SGHDT, CDR2 YYEEEE, per germline. The CDR3 sequence: CASSIQGAAFF. The CDR3 DNA sequence: TGTGCCAGCAGCATTCAGGGGGCGGCTTTCTTT. Variable domain in full (rest from reference TRBV5-6 and TRBJ1-1): DAGVTQSPTHLIKTRGQQVTLRCSPKSGHDTVSWYQQALGQGPQFIFQYYEEEERQRGNFPDRFSGHQFPNYSSELNVNALLLGDSALYLCASSIQGAAFFGQGTRLTVV.

This chain links TRBV7-9 with TRBJ2-5; D gene unclear. The V and J ends lost 1 base and 10 bases respectively, with 10 bases between them. The CDR3 has 12 residues. The V gene's germline CDR1 is SEHNR and CDR2 FQNEAQ (reference sequence). DNA of the CDR3: TGTGCCAGCAGCTTAGAAGATATACACCAGTACTTC. Amino acid sequence: CASSLEDIHQYF.

V gene TRBV7-9 combines with J gene TRBJ1-2, with 7 bases identical to TRBD1. The germline gives CDR1 SEHNR, CDR2 FQNEAQ (reference sequence). The J segment lost 5 bases and the V segment lost 7 bases, leaving 4 bases of the junction unmatched. This CDR3 is 12 amino acids long. CDR3 sequence (DNA): TGTGCCAGCACCTGGGGACAGTATGGCTACACCTTC. As protein: CASTWGQYGYTF. Full variable domain (outside the CDR3, taken from reference TRBV7-9 and TRBJ1-2): DTGVSQNPRHKITKRGQNVTFRCDPISEHNRLYWYRQTLGQGPEFLTYFQNEAQLEKSRLLSDRFSAERPKGSFSTLEIQRTEQGDSAMYLCASTWGQYGYTFGSGTRLTVV.

V usage is TRBV18 and J usage is TRBJ2-3, with D perhaps matching TRBD1 (6 bases). The V end lost 4 bases, the J end lost 2 bases, and 7 bases lay between the germline ends. Germline CDR1 and CDR2: KGHSH and LQKENI. CDR3 length equals 13 residues. CDR3 in amino acids: CASSRDITDTQYF. In nucleotides, the CDR3 is TGTGCCAGCTCACGGGACATCACAGATACGCAGTATTTT.

V is TRBV30 and J is TRBJ1-1, with D perhaps matching TRBD1 (5 bases). CDR1 and CDR2 from the germline V gene are GTSNPN and SVGIG (reference sequence). The CDR3 sequence is 14 residues long. The V end lost 5 bases, the J end lost 0 bases, and 13 bases lay between the germline ends. The CDR3 loop reads CAWAGQGVNTEAFF. DNA for the CDR3: TGTGCCTGGGCTGGGCAGGGCGTGAACACTGAAGCTTTCTTT.

V is TRBV7-8 and J is TRBJ2-5; a possible D gene is TRBD2 (6 bases). V was clipped by 3 bases and J by 4 bases, with 12 bases between them. This CDR3 is built from 14 residues. CDR1 and CDR2 from the germline V gene are SGHVS and FQNEAQ. CDR3 region: CASSFQGGGETQYF. DNA of the CDR3: TGTGCCAGCAGCTTTCAGGGAGGAGGAGAGACCCAGTACTTC.

The rearrangement uses TRBV7-9 and TRBJ1-1, with D uncertain. Trimming took 1 base from V and 0 from J, leaving 6 bases between them. Per germline, CDR1 SEHNR and CDR2 FQNEAQ (reference sequence). This CDR3 comprises 14 residues. CDR3 coding DNA: TGTGCCAGCAGCTTAGTGGGAGTGAACACTGAAGCTTTCTTT. Amino acids: CASSLVGVNTEAFF.

The chain is built from TRBV14 and TRBJ2-2, with 7 nucleotides matching TRBD2. Germline V gene lookup returns CDR1 SGHDN and CDR2 FVKESK. The V segment lost 3 bases and the J segment 4 bases; nucleotides outside the gene matches: 5. The CDR3 consists of 15 residues. CDR3 protein: CASSQGLLGTGELFF. CDR3 bases: TGTGCCAGCAGCCAGGGACTATTAGGCACCGGGGAGCTGTTTTTT. The full variable domain, completed using reference TRBV14 and TRBJ2-2, is EAGVTQFPSHSVIEKGQTVTLRCDPISGHDNLYWYRRVMGKEIKFLLHFVKESKQDESGMPNNRFLAERTGGTYSTLKVQPAELEDSGVYFCASSQGLLGTGELFFGEGSRLTVL.

V usage is TRBV2 and J usage is TRBJ1-3; D is undetermined. CDR1 and CDR2 (germline): SNHLY, FYNNEI. V was clipped by 6 bases and J by 0 bases, with 12 bases between them. CDR3 length: 15 residues. CDR3 nucleotide sequence: TGTGCCAGCAGACCTGAGGGATACTCTGGAAACACCATATATTTT. Translating gives CASRPEGYSGNTIYF.

The CDR3 DNA is TGTGCCAGCAGCTCGGGACAGGGGGCTCTTGGCTACACCTTC. Its protein product is CASSSGQGALGYTF. This chain connects TRBV28 to TRBJ1-2, with 12 bases aligning to TRBD1. This CDR3 comprises 14 residues. Germline CDR1 and CDR2: MDHEN and SYDVKM. V shed 6 bases and J 7 bases; nucleotides not matched to a gene: 6.

CDR3 protein: CATGGRQHYEQYV. CDR3 sequence (DNA): TGTGCCACCGGGGGGCGGCAGCACTACGAGCAGTACGTC. V and J are TRBV10-3 and TRBJ2-7; D is perhaps TRBD2 (7 bases). V was clipped by 10 bases and J by 3 bases, with 16 bases between them. The CDR3 is made up of 13 amino acids. Germline-derived CDR1 and CDR2 are ENHRY and SYGVKD.

The gene calls are TRBV28 and TRBJ1-2; TRBD1 agrees at 12 bases. The germline CDR1 and CDR2 sequences are MDHEN and SYDVKM. This CDR3 has 15 amino acids. V gave up 3 bases and J gave up 8 bases; unmatched junction bases: 7. The CDR3 DNA reads as TGTGCCAGCAGTTTCGAGGGACAGGGGGCTCGAGGCTACACCTTC. The encoded protein is CASSFEGQGARGYTF.

The chain recombines TRBV5-1 with TRBJ2-5; the match to TRBD1 covers 8 bases. The CDR3 has 14 amino acids. Germline assignment: CDR1 SGHRS and CDR2 YFSETQ. V was clipped by 3 bases and J by 5 bases; unmatched bases: 6. The CDR3 region has the DNA TGCGCCAGCAGCTCGACAGGGGCGCGGGAGACCCAGTACTTC. Protein: CASSSTGARETQYF.

Comment on this clone: The identical CDR3 is also encoded by other nucleotide sequences in the sample. The chain has TRBV6-5 and TRBJ1-1; D not resolved. The CDR3 covers 14 residues. Between the trimmed V and J ends, which lost 0 bases and 1 base, there was a span of 6 bases. The V gene's germline CDR1 is MNHEY and CDR2 SVGAGI. The CDR3 region is CASSYSGRNTEAFF. The CDR3 DNA reads as TGTGCCAGCAGTTACTCGGGCAGGAACACTGAAGCTTTCTTT.

This chain links TRBV11-2 with TRBJ1-2, with 8 bases matching TRBD1. The CDR3 totals 18 residues. Trimming at V came to 7 bases and at J to 0 bases, leaving 16 bases not matched to a gene. Looked up from germline, CDR1 is SGHAT and CDR2 is FQNNGV. The CDR3 reads CASTGGGQASKANYGYTF. For the CDR3, the DNA is TGTGCCAGCACCGGAGGGGGACAGGCTTCGAAAGCTAACTATGGCTACACCTTC.

The rearrangement uses TRBV3-1 (or the pseudogene TRBV3-2) and TRBJ1-2; TRBD1 might be the D (5 bases). CDR1 is LGHDT, CDR2 YNNKEL, per germline (reference sequence). CDR3 length: 14 amino acids. Trimming removed 6 bases from V and 2 bases from J, with 13 bases in between. This chain's CDR3 is CASRPIGGNYGYTF. Written as DNA, the CDR3 is TGTGCCAGCAGACCCATTGGGGGGAACTATGGCTACACCTTC.

V and J are TRBV5-1 and TRBJ2-3, with 8 bases identical to TRBD2. This CDR3 has 15 residues. Losses at the gene ends were 4 bases for V and 4 bases for J; bases not matched to a gene: 8. CDR1 SGHRS and CDR2 YFSETQ come from the germline V gene. CDR3 residues: CASSPGGLVSDTQYF. In DNA, the CDR3 is TGCGCCAGCAGCCCCGGGGGACTAGTTTCAGATACGCAGTATTTT.

Points on this clone: The same CDR3 arises from other DNA sequences in this sample as well. The V gene is TRBV27, the J gene TRBJ1-5, with 10 bases that match TRBD1. The CDR3 extends over 15 amino acids. The germline V gene encodes CDR1 MNHEY and CDR2 SMNVEV (reference sequence). J gave up 3 bases and V 3 bases, and 2 bases lay outside the gene matches. The CDR3 sequence is CASSLGQGNNQPQHF. CDR3 coding DNA: TGTGCCAGCAGTTTGGGACAGGGGAACAATCAGCCCCAGCATTTT.

The rearrangement links TRBV5-6 to TRBJ1-1; D unclear. With 4 bases removed from V and 0 bases from J, the gap between germline ends came to 10 bases. CDR1 SGHDT and CDR2 YYEEEE come from the germline V gene. CDR3 size: 14 residues. CDR3 loop: CASSTQRVNTEAFF. DNA for the CDR3: TGTGCCAGCAGCACCCAACGGGTGAACACTGAAGCTTTCTTT.

The V gene is TRBV5-1, the J gene TRBJ2-2; 7 bases fit TRBD2. Unmatched junction bases numbered 12, after V lost 0 bases and J lost 4 bases. The CDR3 spans 18 residues. From germline, CDR1 is SGHRS and CDR2 YFSETQ. The CDR3 coding sequence is TGCGCCAGCAGCTTGGATGGTAGCGGGTTTGGACGCACCGGGGAGCTGTTTTTT. Its translation is CASSLDGSGFGRTGELFF.

The chain employs TRBV7-2 and TRBJ2-7; 8 bases line up with TRBD2. CDR3 size: 15 residues. V dropped 5 bases and J dropped 3; count of bases not matched to a gene: 9. Germline lookup yields CDR1 SGHTA and CDR2 FQGNSA. CDR3: CASSLQRGPNYEQYV. In DNA, the CDR3 is TGTGCCAGCAGCCTCCAGCGGGGGCCTAACTACGAGCAGTACGTC.

This clone has a handful of counts. The chain couples TRBV19 to TRBJ2-2, with a weak D call TRBD2 (5 bases). The germline V gene has CDR1 LNHDA and CDR2 SQIVND (reference sequence). V lost 4 bases and J 3 bases, leaving 12 bases between the germline ends. The CDR3 is made up of 15 amino acids. The CDR3 spells CASSTIGLYTGELFF. CDR3 sequence (DNA): TGTGCCAGTAGTACCATTGGACTCTACACCGGGGAGCTGTTTTTT.